The 3 T cell receptor beta chains listed next were all sequenced from one sample in a study of blood T cell repertoires in COVID-19. Profiled with immunoSEQ multiplex PCR; TCRdb holds only in-frame clones, not every one. The sample has about 670,000 clones, about 87% seen once. Sequenced material: peripheral blood. The receptors here all came from a woman under 30 with acute or convalescent COVID-19.

This chain links TRBV5-8 with TRBJ1-2; D is perhaps TRBD1 (6 bases). The germline CDR1 and CDR2 sequences are SGHTS and YDEGEE. The CDR3 is made up of 13 amino acids. V lost 4 bases, J lost 7 bases, and 14 bases lay in between. The CDR3 coding sequence is TGTGCCAGCAGCCGGACAGAGCTTGGTGGCTACACCTTC. Encoded protein: CASSRTELGGYTF.

This clone was observed once. The V gene is TRBV5-1, the J gene TRBJ2-7; 7 bases align to TRBD1. J lost 3 bases, V lost 4 bases, and 10 bases had no gene match. The germline gives CDR1 SGHRS, CDR2 YFSETQ. The CDR3 is made up of 15 amino acids. The CDR3 protein is CASSRDPTGLYEQYF. In nucleotides, the CDR3 is TGCGCCAGCAGCCGGGATCCGACAGGGCTCTACGAGCAGTACTTC.

Written as DNA, the CDR3 is TGCGCCAGCAGCCCACAGGGGAATTCTAACTATGGCTACACCTTC. It codes for CASSPQGNSNYGYTF. The V call is TRBV4-1, the J call TRBJ1-2; 7 bases align to TRBD1. The length of the CDR3 is 15 residues. Germline CDR1 MGHRA, CDR2 YSYEKL. Germline trimming cut 4 bases from V and 0 bases from J; bases unmatched to any gene: 5.